This T cell receptor beta chain was documented in a study of T cell responses to AZD1222 COVID-19 vaccine. The table came from immunoSEQ multiplex PCR; TCRdb's copy has only in-frame clones and leaves some out. The sample records approximately 110,000 clones, roughly 85% being singletons. After removal of 6 bases from V and 2 bases from J, the junction contained 7 bases not matched to a gene. CDR1 is MNHEY, CDR2 SVGAGI, per germline. The CDR3 totals 15 residues. A note on this clone: Antigen unknown.

Study-level findings and limits: The donor cohort was predominantly white British with a female majority, and clonal diversity may have been underestimated.

The TCR comes from an adult who received the AZD1222 COVID-19 vaccine. The sample in question was peripheral blood, obtained 28 days after the second AZD1222 dose. The chain joins TRBV6-5 to TRBJ2-3, with 8 bases identical to TRBD1. Written as DNA, the CDR3 is TGTGCCAGCAGGTGGGGGACAGGAAACACAGATACGCAGTATTTT. This codes for CASRWGTGNTDTQYF.